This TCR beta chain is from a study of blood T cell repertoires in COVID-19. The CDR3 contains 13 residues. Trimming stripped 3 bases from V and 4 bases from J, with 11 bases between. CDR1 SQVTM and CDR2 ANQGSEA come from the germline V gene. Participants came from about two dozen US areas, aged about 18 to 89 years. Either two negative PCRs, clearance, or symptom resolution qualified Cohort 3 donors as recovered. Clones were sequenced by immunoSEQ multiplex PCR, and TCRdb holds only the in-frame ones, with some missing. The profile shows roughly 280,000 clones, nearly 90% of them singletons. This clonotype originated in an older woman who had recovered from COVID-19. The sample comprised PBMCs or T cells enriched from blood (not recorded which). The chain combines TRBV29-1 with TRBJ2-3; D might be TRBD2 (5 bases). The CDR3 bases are TGCAGCGTTGAGAGGGTATCGGCAGATACGCAGTATTTT. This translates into CSVERVSADTQYF.